The clone carrying this T cell receptor beta chain was picked up a small number of times. The data stem from a study of T-cell reconstitution after alpha-beta-depleted transplantation in children. The germline V gene encodes CDR1 SQVTM and CDR2 ANQGSEA. This CDR3 region has 13 residues. V dropped 5 bases and J dropped 4 bases, with 14 bases sitting between them. Library preparation (for TCRbeta) was performed with unique molecular identifiers. TCRdb reprocessed the PCR reads via MiXCR and lists one record per CDR3 protein. The profile shows over 550,000 distinct CDR3 sequences, about 10% of them singletons.

This clonotype was sampled from a human donor who donated a stem cell graft to a child with acute myeloid leukemia. This rearrangement joins TRBV29-1 to TRBJ1-1; D gene uncertain. The sample here was PBMCs from the stem cell graft donor, taken from the stem cell graft. Written as DNA, the CDR3 is TGCAGCGTTTGGGGAAATGAAGCCACTGAAGCTTTCTTT. Protein: CSVWGNEATEAFF.